The 20 T cell receptor beta chains below come from one sample, sequenced in a study of T-cell reconstitution after alpha-beta-depleted transplantation in children. During its preparation, the TCRbeta library received unique molecular identifiers. One entry per CDR3 protein results from TCRdb running MiXCR on the PCR reads. Found here are about 200,000 distinct CDR3 sequences, under 8.5% of them singletons; the top ten hold 35%. This specimen consisted of PBMCs, mostly from graft donor cells, obtained 360 days after TCRalphabeta/CD19-depleted stem cell transplant. These receptors originate from a male patient aged 2-15 years who had a stem cell transplant for acute myeloid leukemia, so the T cells may come from the graft donor.

This clonotype occurred many times. The chain couples TRBV20-1 to TRBJ2-7; 7 nucleotides match TRBD2. The CDR3 spans 13 residues. J lost 3 bases, V lost 6 bases, and 8 bases had no gene match. In germline, CDR1 is DFQATT, CDR2 SNEGSKA (reference sequence). CDR3: CSAPRRGDYEQYF. The CDR3, as DNA: TGCAGTGCCCCTAGACGGGGGGACTACGAGCAGTACTTC.

The genes are TRBV10-3 and TRBJ2-7; 8 bases fit TRBD2. V dropped 0 bases and J dropped 2; count of bases not matched to a gene: 15. The CDR3 runs to 19 residues. From germline, CDR1 is ENHRY and CDR2 SYGVKD. CDR3 nucleotides: TGTGCCATCAGTGAGTCGACTTCGAAGAGCGGGAGAGGGGCCTACGAGCAGTACTTC. Protein sequence: CAISESTSKSGRGAYEQYF.

The sample holds many counts of this clonotype. The chain has TRBV12-3 or TRBV12-4 and TRBJ2-7, with 9 bases identical to TRBD1. With 6 bases clipped from V and 7 bases from J, the junction kept 7 bases outside the gene matches. CDR3 length: 13 residues. The CDR3, as DNA: TGTGCCAGCAGCAGGGACAGGGCCCGTGAGCAGTACTTC. This sequence encodes CASSRDRAREQYF.

This clonotype was recorded many times. The chain couples TRBV7-3 to TRBJ2-1, with 8 bases identical to TRBD2. Germline CDR1 reads SGHTA; CDR2 reads FQGTGA. V was clipped by 2 bases and J by 5 bases; unmatched bases: 8. The length of the CDR3 is 16 residues. The CDR3 region is CASSLQAGEGNNEQFF. CDR3 in DNA: TGTGCCAGCAGCTTACAAGCGGGAGAAGGGAACAATGAGCAGTTCTTC.

This clonotype has a count of ten or more. The chain recombines TRBV6-2 or TRBV6-3 with TRBJ1-5; a possible D gene is TRBD1 (6 bases). This CDR3 comprises 15 residues. Germline V gene data show CDR1 as MNHEY and CDR2 as SVGEGT. The ends were cut back, 6 bases at V and 4 bases at J, with 16 bases in the middle. The DNA for the CDR3 is TGTGCCAGCAGCCCCCACGACAGGTGGAATCAGCCCCAGCATTTT. This sequence encodes CASSPHDRWNQPQHF.

This clonotype was seen more than once but under ten times. The J gene is TRBJ2-7, the V gene TRBV7-2, with no clear D. V was clipped by 4 bases and J by 7 bases, with 17 bases between them. CDR3 length equals 14 residues. Per the germline V gene, CDR1 is SGHTA and CDR2 is FQGNSA. The CDR3 region has the DNA TGTGCCAGCAGCTGGCATCAAAACCGGAAGGAGCAGTACTTC. This translates into CASSWHQNRKEQYF.

V gene TRBV20-1 combines with J gene TRBJ2-5, with D perhaps matching TRBD1 or TRBD2 (6 bases each). Germline V gene lookup returns CDR1 DFQATT and CDR2 SNEGSKA (reference sequence). The CDR3 covers 14 residues. Trimming stripped 5 bases from V and 5 bases from J, with 18 bases between. The CDR3 DNA sequence: TGCAGTGCTCGCCCCGGGGGCTCCTTGGAGACCCAGTACTTC. This sequence encodes CSARPGGSLETQYF.

In its sample, this clonotype was seen a few times. This sequence joins TRBV6-1 and TRBJ1-1, with D unresolved. The V end lost 6 bases, the J end lost 3 bases, and 11 bases lay between the germline ends. The germline CDR1 and CDR2 sequences are MNHNS and SASEGT. The CDR3 loop spans 13 amino acids. The CDR3 DNA reads as TGTGCCAGCAGCGCTGACCGTGACACTGAAGCTTTCTTT. It yields the protein CASSADRDTEAFF.

The J gene is TRBJ2-1, the V gene TRBV12-3 or TRBV12-4; 12 bases map to TRBD2. V dropped 6 bases and J dropped 5; count of bases not matched to a gene: 2. This CDR3 spans 14 amino acids. The CDR3 nucleotides read TGTGCCAGCAGGTGGACTAGCGGGAACAATGAGCAGTTCTTC. Its protein product is CASRWTSGNNEQFF.

This clonotype has just a few counts. The chain's CDR3 is CASRGQGAFVGTQYF. The CDR3 DNA reads as TGTGCCAGCAGAGGACAGGGGGCTTTTGTCGGGACCCAGTACTTC. The chain recombines TRBV7-2 with TRBJ2-5, with 11 nucleotides matching TRBD1. This CDR3 is built from 15 residues. The V and J ends lost 6 bases and 7 bases, in that order; junction bases with no gene match: 10. CDR1 is SGHTA, CDR2 FQGNSA, per germline. The variable domain in full, completed from reference TRBV7-2 and TRBJ2-5, reads GAGVSQSPSNKVTEKGKDVELRCDPISGHTALYWYRQSLGQGLEFLIYFQGNSAPDKSGLPSDRFSAERTGGSVSTLTIQRTQQEDSAVYLCASRGQGAFVGTQYFGPGTRLLVL.

This clonotype was counted at least ten times. The chain uses TRBV12-3 or TRBV12-4 and TRBJ2-5; a weak D match, TRBD1 (5 bases). Trimming left V 5 bases short and J 1 base short, with 8 bases between. This CDR3 is 13 amino acids long. The CDR3 region is CASSGAAQETQYF. CDR3 coding DNA: TGTGCCAGCAGTGGGGCTGCCCAAGAGACCCAGTACTTC.

The chain has TRBV12-3 or TRBV12-4 and TRBJ2-2; 9 nucleotides line up with TRBD1. This CDR3 comprises 16 residues. V lost 6 bases and J lost 2; bases outside the gene matches: 7. CDR3 sequence (DNA): TGTGCCAGCAGGGGGACAGGGAATAACAACACCGGGGAGCTGTTTTTT. It translates to CASRGTGNNNTGELFF.

This clonotype was seen at least ten times. The V and J genes are TRBV20-1 and TRBJ1-4, with D maybe TRBD1 (6 bases). This CDR3 comprises 15 residues. Germline CDR1 and CDR2: DFQATT and SNEGSKA (reference sequence). The V end was cut by 0 bases, the J end by 5 bases, with 13 bases between. The CDR3 bases are TGCAGTGCTAGAGAGGCACAGGGATTGAATGAAAAACTGTTTTTT. Translation gives CSAREAQGLNEKLFF.

There are many counts of this clonotype. The J gene is TRBJ2-1, the V gene TRBV7-8; possible D gene TRBD2, 5 bases. Germline CDR1 is SGHVS and CDR2 is FQNEAQ. V lost 1 base and J lost 7, with 8 bases in between. CDR3 size: 13 residues. The CDR3 loop is CASSLVPGNEQFF. The CDR3 DNA reads as TGTGCCAGCAGCTTAGTCCCGGGAAATGAGCAGTTCTTC.

This clonotype was seen many times. The V gene is TRBV14, the J gene TRBJ1-6, with D hard to call. V lost 2 bases and J lost 5, with 10 bases in between. Germline V gives CDR1 SGHDN, CDR2 FVKESK. The CDR3 consists of 15 residues. The CDR3 sequence is CASSQRSVNNSPLHF. The DNA for the CDR3 is TGTGCCAGCAGCCAACGGTCCGTGAATAATTCACCCCTCCACTTT.

The V and J genes are TRBV29-1 and TRBJ2-1, with 11 bases that match TRBD2. V lost 5 bases and J lost 8; bases outside the gene matches: 5. This CDR3 spans 13 amino acids. CDR1 SQVTM and CDR2 ANQGSEA come from the germline V gene. The CDR3 region has the DNA TGCAGCGTTACTAGCGGGAGACAATATGAGCAGTTCTTC. Residues: CSVTSGRQYEQFF.

This chain uses TRBV20-1 with TRBJ2-2, with a weak D call TRBD2 (5 bases). The V and J ends lost 4 bases and 2 bases respectively, with 11 bases between them. Germline lookup yields CDR1 DFQATT and CDR2 SNEGSKA (reference sequence). The CDR3 covers 14 residues. In DNA form, the CDR3 reads TGCAGTGCTAAGGGAGCGCTAAACACCGGGGAGCTGTTTTTT. It encodes CSAKGALNTGELFF.

This clonotype has more than one count but fewer than ten. The gene calls are TRBV10-3 and TRBJ2-1; D call uncertain. The germline V gene has CDR1 ENHRY and CDR2 SYGVKD. This CDR3 spans 15 amino acids. Trimming left V 4 bases short and J 4 bases short, with 14 bases between. CDR3 nucleotide sequence: TGTGCCATCAGTGGATGGCTATTCGGTTACAATGAGCAGTTCTTC. This translates into CAISGWLFGYNEQFF.

This clonotype was seen many times. The CDR3 sequence is CSVVSISGNTIYF. CDR3 bases: TGCAGCGTTGTTTCCATCTCTGGAAACACCATATATTTT. The chain carries TRBV29-1 and TRBJ1-3, with D hard to call. The V gene lost 4 bases and the J gene lost 0 bases, with 7 bases spanning the gap. The CDR3 runs to 13 residues. In germline, CDR1 is SQVTM, CDR2 ANQGSEA.

This clonotype was picked up many times. This chain joins TRBV20-1 and TRBJ2-1; TRBD1 is a possible D gene (5 bases). Trimming pared 0 bases from V and 0 bases from J, leaving 30 bases between. CDR3 length: 22 residues. Germline CDR1 is DFQATT and CDR2 is SNEGSKA (reference sequence). The CDR3 reads CSARDVTGRNPNQQSSYNEQFF. In nucleotides, the CDR3 is TGCAGTGCTAGAGATGTTACAGGACGAAACCCAAACCAACAGAGCTCCTACAATGAGCAGTTCTTC.